Listed here is a single T cell receptor beta chain. Its antigen is currently unknown. Repertoires were generated with immunoSEQ multiplex PCR, while TCRdb's copy carries only in-frame clones and drops some. Counted here are some 99,000 clones, roughly 90% occurring once; the ten biggest clones make up more than 2%. This sample is part of a study of cytomegalovirus exposure and HLA in healthy donors. Overall study results and limits: Reports credit the classifier with highly specific, highly sensitive diagnosis of cytomegalovirus status. A subsequent analysis found that TCR clusters from the first cohort also tended to co-occur in the 120 or so validation repertoires, with around 94% of cluster scores above 0. Among TCR sequences, most were rare, though some public TCRs appeared in many donors.

This CDR3 is 14 amino acids long. Germline V gene data show CDR1 as MNHNS and CDR2 as SASEGT. V shed 3 bases and J shed 1 base, with 10 bases lying between them. Sequenced input: PBMCs. The chain joins TRBV6-1 to TRBJ2-7; perhaps TRBD1 as D (6 bases). The clonotype comes from a woman under 30 in good health and CMV-seronegative. This CDR3 reads CASSETGNSYEQYF. CDR3 nucleotides: TGTGCCAGCAGTGAGACAGGAAATTCCTACGAGCAGTACTTC.